The 12 T cell receptor beta chains in this list originate from one sample, sequenced in a study of siplizumab effects on memory and regulatory T cells. Assay: immunoSEQ multiplex PCR; the TCRdb copy retains only in-frame clones and omits some. Of some 40,000 clones listed, about 90% are singletons. Sequenced: naive CD4+ T cells sorted from blood. The receptors stem from a human donor in good health.

V usage is TRBV10-3 and J usage is TRBJ2-3, with 8 bases aligning to TRBD1. The CDR3 runs to 14 residues. Germline values: CDR1 ENHRY, CDR2 SYGVKD. Losses at the gene ends were 9 bases for V and 4 bases for J; bases not matched to a gene: 9. Written as DNA, the CDR3 is TGTGCCATACAAGGACAGGGAATCGCAGATACGCAGTATTTT. Protein sequence: CAIQGQGIADTQYF.

A remark on this clone: A read error may account for a junction end that differs from germline. The rearrangement links TRBV7-7 to TRBJ2-2, with TRBD1 identical over 9 bases. CDR1 and CDR2 (germline): SSHAT, FNYEAQ (reference sequence). CDR3 size: 15 residues. The CDR3 DNA is TGTGCTAGCAGCTTCGGGACAGGGCGGACCGGGGAGCTGTTTTTT. Encoded protein: CASSFGTGRTGELFF. Filled out from reference TRBV7-7 and TRBJ2-2, the complete variable domain reads GAGVSQSPRYKVTKRGQDVTLRCDPISSHATLYWYQQALGQGPEFLTYFNYEAQPDKSGLPSDRFSAERPEGSISTLTIQRTEQRDSAMYRCASSFGTGRTGELFFGEGSRLTVL.

The J gene is TRBJ2-2, the V gene TRBV5-1; D ambiguous. CDR1 and CDR2 (germline): SGHRS, YFSETQ. V lost 5 bases, J lost 4 bases, and 12 bases lay in between. This CDR3 comprises 14 residues. CDR3 nucleotides: TGCGCCAGCAGTCTCACTTTTGGCACCGGGGAGCTGTTTTTT. Its translation: CASSLTFGTGELFF.

This chain connects TRBV19 to TRBJ1-2; TRBD1 matches 9 bases. The CDR3 contains 15 residues. Trimming removed 0 bases from V and 8 bases from J; junction bases left unmatched: 7. The germline V gene has CDR1 LNHDA and CDR2 SQIVND (reference sequence). In nucleotides, the CDR3 is TGTGCCAGTAGTATAGATTCGGGACAGGGAGGAGGCTACACCTTC. The encoded protein is CASSIDSGQGGGYTF.

The rearrangement joins TRBV5-6 to TRBJ1-5, with D unclear. The CDR3 contains 12 residues. Deletions cut 2 bases from V and 6 bases from J, with 6 bases between. CDR1 is SGHDT and CDR2 is YYEEEE in the germline V gene. The CDR3 DNA is TGTGCCAGCAGCTTACGAGGTCAGCCCCAGCATTTT. Its translation: CASSLRGQPQHF. The variable domain in full, completed from reference TRBV5-6 and TRBJ1-5, reads DAGVTQSPTHLIKTRGQQVTLRCSPKSGHDTVSWYQQALGQGPQFIFQYYEEEERQRGNFPDRFSGHQFPNYSSELNVNALLLGDSALYLCASSLRGQPQHFGDGTRLSIL.

The chain carries TRBV25-1 and TRBJ1-4; D unclear. Germline values: CDR1 MGHDK, CDR2 SYGVNS. The length of the CDR3 is 15 residues. V lost 6 bases to trimming and J lost 0 bases, with 11 bases between them. For the CDR3, the DNA is TGTGCCAGCAGCCCAAATAACCCAACTAATGAAAAACTGTTTTTT. Protein: CASSPNNPTNEKLFF.

This clone was observed a handful of times. The V call is TRBV29-1, the J call TRBJ1-5; the match to TRBD1 covers 8 bases. CDR1 is SQVTM and CDR2 is ANQGSEA in the germline V gene. The junction had 7 bases not matched to a gene; V was cut back by 5 bases and J by 7 bases. The CDR3 covers 13 residues. The CDR3 region has the DNA TGCAGCGTTACCAGGGGGCGAGGACAGCCCCAGCATTTT. Residues: CSVTRGRGQPQHF.

The rearrangement links TRBV2 to TRBJ2-6, with a tentative D call TRBD1 (5 bases). The CDR3 runs to 15 residues. Per the germline V gene, CDR1 is SNHLY and CDR2 is FYNNEI. V lost 6 bases to trimming and J lost 1 base, with 10 bases between them. This CDR3 is CASSAGFSGANVLTF. The CDR3 nucleotides read TGTGCCAGCAGCGCAGGGTTTTCTGGGGCCAACGTCCTGACTTTC.

The rearrangement joins TRBV5-5 to TRBJ2-1, with TRBD1 as a possible D gene (6 bases). The CDR3 runs 14 residues. With 5 bases removed from V and 4 bases from J, the gap between germline ends came to 13 bases. From germline, CDR1 is SGHKS and CDR2 YYEKEE (reference sequence). DNA for the CDR3: TGTGCCAGCAGGCAGGGGCTTAATTACAATGAGCAGTTCTTC. Its translation: CASRQGLNYNEQFF.

The rearrangement joins TRBV18 to TRBJ1-5; perhaps TRBD1 as D (6 bases). With 6 bases removed from V and 6 bases from J, the gap between germline ends came to 15 bases. The CDR3 is 14 amino acids. Germline V gene data show CDR1 as KGHSH and CDR2 as LQKENI. CDR3 loop: CASSPNREGQPQHF. In DNA, the CDR3 is TGTGCCAGCTCGCCAAACAGGGAAGGTCAGCCCCAGCATTTT.

Worth noting for this clone: A junction boundary mismatches the germline segment, possibly from a read error. This chain uses TRBV20-1 with TRBJ2-1, with D unclear. Germline loops: CDR1 DFQATT, CDR2 SNEGSKA (reference sequence). The CDR3 spans 10 residues. The CDR3 loop is CSPSYNEQFF. Here the CDR3 DNA reads TGCAGTCCTAGCTACAATGAGCAGTTCTTC.

This clone has only a few counts. The V call is TRBV5-5, the J call TRBJ1-2; D unclear. CDR1 and CDR2 (germline): SGHKS, YYEKEE (reference sequence). The V end was cut by 7 bases, the J end by 1 base, with 11 bases between. This CDR3 is 13 amino acids long. The CDR3 reads CASRQGLNYGYTF. For the CDR3, the DNA is TGTGCCAGCCGCCAAGGACTTAACTATGGCTACACCTTC.